What follows is one T cell receptor (beta chain) and its context. Profiling relied on immunoSEQ multiplex PCR, and the TCRdb table lists in-frame clones only, not all of them. Of over 150,000 clones in the sample, around 95% were seen once. These data are taken from a study of control samples from healthy donors and cancer patients. This CDR3 spans 14 amino acids. Germline CDR1 reads PRHDT; CDR2 reads FYEKMQ (reference sequence). Trimming cost V 5 bases and J 5 bases, with 15 bases left between them. This chain connects TRBV13 to TRBJ1-2; tentative D call: TRBD1 (6 bases). The source material was blood. The origin of this receptor is a man aged 35 to 55 in good health. CDR3 region: CASSREGVGYGYTF. CDR3 in DNA: TGTGCCAGCAGCCGCGAGGGGGTAGGATATGGCTACACCTTC. Full variable domain (rest looked up from reference TRBV13 and TRBJ1-2): AAGVIQSPRHLIKEKRETATLKCYPIPRHDTVYWYQQGPGQDPQFLISFYEKMQSDKGSIPDRFSAQQFSDYHSELNMSSLELGDSALYFCASSREGVGYGYTFGSGTRLTVV.